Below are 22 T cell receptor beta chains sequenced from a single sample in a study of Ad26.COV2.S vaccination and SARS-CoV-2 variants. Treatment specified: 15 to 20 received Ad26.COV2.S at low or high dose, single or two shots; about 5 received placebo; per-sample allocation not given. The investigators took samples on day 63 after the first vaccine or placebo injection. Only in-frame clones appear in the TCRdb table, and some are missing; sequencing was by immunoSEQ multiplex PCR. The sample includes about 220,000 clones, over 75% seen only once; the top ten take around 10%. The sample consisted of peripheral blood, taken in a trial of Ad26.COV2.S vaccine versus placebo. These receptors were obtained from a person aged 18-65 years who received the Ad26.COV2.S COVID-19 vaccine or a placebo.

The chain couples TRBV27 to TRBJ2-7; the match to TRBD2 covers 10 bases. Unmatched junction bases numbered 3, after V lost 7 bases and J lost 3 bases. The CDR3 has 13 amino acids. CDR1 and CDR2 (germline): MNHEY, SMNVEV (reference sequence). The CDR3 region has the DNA TGTGCCAGCATGTTAGCGGGGGGCTACGAGCAGTACTTC. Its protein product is CASMLAGGYEQYF.

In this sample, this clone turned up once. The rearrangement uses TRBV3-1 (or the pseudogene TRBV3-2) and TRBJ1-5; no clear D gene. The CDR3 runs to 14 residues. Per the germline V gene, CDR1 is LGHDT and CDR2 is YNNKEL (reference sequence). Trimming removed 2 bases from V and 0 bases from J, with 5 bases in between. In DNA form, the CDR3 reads TGTGCCAGCAGCCAAAGGAGTAGCAATCAGCCCCAGCATTTT. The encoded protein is CASSQRSSNQPQHF.

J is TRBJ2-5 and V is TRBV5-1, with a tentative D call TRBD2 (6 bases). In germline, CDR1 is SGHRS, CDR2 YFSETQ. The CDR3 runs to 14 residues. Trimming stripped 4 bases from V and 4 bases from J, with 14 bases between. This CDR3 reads CASSPRMGGETQYF. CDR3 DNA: TGCGCCAGCAGCCCGAGGATGGGGGGAGAGACCCAGTACTTC.

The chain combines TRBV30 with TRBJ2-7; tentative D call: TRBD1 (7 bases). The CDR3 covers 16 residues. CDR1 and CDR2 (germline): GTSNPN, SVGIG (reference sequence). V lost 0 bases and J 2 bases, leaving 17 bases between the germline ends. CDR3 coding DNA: TGTGCCTGGAGTGTTTGGAGGGGGCCTAGGCCCTACGAGCAGTACTTC. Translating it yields CAWSVWRGPRPYEQYF.

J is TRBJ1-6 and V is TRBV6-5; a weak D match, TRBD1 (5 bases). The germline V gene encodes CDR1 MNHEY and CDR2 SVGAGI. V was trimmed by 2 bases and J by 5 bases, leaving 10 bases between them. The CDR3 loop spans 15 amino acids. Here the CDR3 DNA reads TGTGCCAGCAGTTACCGGGGGATCCATAATTCACCCCTCCACTTT. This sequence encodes CASSYRGIHNSPLHF.

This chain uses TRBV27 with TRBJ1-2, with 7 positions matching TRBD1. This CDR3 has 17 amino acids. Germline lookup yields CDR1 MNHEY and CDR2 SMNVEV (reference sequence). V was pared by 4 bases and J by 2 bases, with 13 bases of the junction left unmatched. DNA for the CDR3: TGTGCCAGCAGTTCACGGACAGGCGCCAACCCGAACTATGGCTACACCTTC. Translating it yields CASSSRTGANPNYGYTF.

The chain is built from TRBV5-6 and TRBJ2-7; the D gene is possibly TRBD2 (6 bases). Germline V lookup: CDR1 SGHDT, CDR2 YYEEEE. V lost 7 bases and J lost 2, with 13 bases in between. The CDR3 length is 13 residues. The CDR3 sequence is CASPEGETYEQYF. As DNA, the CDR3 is TGTGCCAGCCCGGAGGGAGAGACCTACGAGCAGTACTTC.

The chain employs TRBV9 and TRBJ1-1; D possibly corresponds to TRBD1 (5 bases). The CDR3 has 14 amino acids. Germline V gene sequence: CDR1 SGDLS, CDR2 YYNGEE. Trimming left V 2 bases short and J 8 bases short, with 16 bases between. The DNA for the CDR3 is TGTGCCAGCAGCGTTTTACGGGGACTAGGGGAAGCTTTCTTT. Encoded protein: CASSVLRGLGEAFF.

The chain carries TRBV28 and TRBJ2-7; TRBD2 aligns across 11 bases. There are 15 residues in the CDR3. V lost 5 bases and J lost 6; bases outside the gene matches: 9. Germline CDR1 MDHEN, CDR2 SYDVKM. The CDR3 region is CASSLLAGVLSEQYF. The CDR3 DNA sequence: TGTGCCAGCAGTCTACTAGCGGGAGTACTCTCCGAGCAGTACTTC. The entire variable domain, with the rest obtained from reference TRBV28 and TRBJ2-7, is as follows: DVKVTQSSRYLVKRTGEKVFLECVQDMDHENMFWYRQDPGLGLRLIYFSYDVKMKEKGDIPEGYSVSREKKERFSLILESASTNQTSMYLCASSLLAGVLSEQYFGPGTRLTVT.

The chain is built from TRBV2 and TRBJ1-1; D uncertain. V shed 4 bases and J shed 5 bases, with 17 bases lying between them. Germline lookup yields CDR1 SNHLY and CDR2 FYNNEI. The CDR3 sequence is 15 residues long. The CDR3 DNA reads TGTGCCAGCAGTGTCGGCAGCCACGGGCGGACTGAAGCTTTCTTT. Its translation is CASSVGSHGRTEAFF.

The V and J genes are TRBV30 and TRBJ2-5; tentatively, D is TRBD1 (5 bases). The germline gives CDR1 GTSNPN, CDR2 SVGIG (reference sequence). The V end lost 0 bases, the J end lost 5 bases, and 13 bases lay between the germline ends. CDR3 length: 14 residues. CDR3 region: CAWSVGSGMETQYF. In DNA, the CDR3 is TGTGCCTGGAGTGTAGGGTCAGGGATGGAGACCCAGTACTTC.

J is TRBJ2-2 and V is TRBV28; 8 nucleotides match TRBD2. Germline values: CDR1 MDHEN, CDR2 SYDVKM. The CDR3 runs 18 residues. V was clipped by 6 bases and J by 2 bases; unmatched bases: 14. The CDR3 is CASRPPIGLAGNTGELFF. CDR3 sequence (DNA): TGTGCCAGCAGGCCCCCCATCGGGCTAGCGGGTAACACCGGGGAGCTGTTTTTT.

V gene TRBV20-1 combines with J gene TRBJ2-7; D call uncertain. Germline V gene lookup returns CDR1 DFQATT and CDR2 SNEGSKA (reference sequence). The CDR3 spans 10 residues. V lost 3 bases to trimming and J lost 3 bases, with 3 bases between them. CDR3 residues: CSASIYEQYF. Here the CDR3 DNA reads TGCAGTGCTAGTATCTACGAGCAGTACTTC.

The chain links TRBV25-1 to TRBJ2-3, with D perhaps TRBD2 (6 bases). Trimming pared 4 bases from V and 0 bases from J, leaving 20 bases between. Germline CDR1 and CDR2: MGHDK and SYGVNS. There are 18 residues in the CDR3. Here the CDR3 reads CASSAPKPGLPSTDTQYF. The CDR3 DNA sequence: TGTGCCAGCAGTGCCCCCAAACCCGGACTACCTAGCACAGATACGCAGTATTTT.

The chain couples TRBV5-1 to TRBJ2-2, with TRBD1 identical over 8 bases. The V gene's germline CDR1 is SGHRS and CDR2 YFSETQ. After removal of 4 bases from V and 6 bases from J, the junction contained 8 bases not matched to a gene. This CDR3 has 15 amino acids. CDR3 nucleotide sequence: TGCGCCAGCAGCGGCGCATCAGGGGGCCCCGGGGAGCTGTTTTTT. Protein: CASSGASGGPGELFF.

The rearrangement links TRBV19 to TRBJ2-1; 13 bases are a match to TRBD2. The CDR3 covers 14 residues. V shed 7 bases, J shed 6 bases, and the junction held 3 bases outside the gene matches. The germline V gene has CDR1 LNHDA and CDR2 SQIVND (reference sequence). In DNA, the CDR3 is TGTGCCAGTATGACTAGCGGGGGGATCAATGAGCAGTTCTTC. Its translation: CASMTSGGINEQFF.

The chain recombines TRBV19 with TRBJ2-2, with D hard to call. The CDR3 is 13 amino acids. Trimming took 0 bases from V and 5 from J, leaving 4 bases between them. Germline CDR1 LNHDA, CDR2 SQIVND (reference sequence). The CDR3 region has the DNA TGTGCCAGTAGTATAGACTGGACCGGGGAGCTGTTTTTT. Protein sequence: CASSIDWTGELFF. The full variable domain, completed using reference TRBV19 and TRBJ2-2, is DGGITQSPKYLFRKEGQNVTLSCEQNLNHDAMYWYRQDPGQGLRLIYYSQIVNDFQKGDIAEGYSVSREKKESFPLTVTSAQKNPTAFYLCASSIDWTGELFFGEGSRLTVL.

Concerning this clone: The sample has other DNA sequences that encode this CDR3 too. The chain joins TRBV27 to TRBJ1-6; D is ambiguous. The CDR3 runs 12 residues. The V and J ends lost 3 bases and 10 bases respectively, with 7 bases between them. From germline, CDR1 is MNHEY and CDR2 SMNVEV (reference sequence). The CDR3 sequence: CASSLGGSPLHF. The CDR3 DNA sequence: TGTGCCAGCAGTTTGGGTGGGTCACCCCTCCACTTT.

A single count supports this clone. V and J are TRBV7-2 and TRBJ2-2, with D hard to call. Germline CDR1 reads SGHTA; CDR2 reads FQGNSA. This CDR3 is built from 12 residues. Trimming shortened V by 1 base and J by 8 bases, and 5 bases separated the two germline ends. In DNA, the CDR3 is TGTGCCAGCAGCTTAGTAACGGGGGAGCTGTTTTTT. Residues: CASSLVTGELFF. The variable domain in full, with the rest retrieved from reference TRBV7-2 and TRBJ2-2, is GAGVSQSPSNKVTEKGKDVELRCDPISGHTALYWYRQSLGQGLEFLIYFQGNSAPDKSGLPSDRFSAERTGGSVSTLTIQRTQQEDSAVYLCASSLVTGELFFGEGSRLTVL.

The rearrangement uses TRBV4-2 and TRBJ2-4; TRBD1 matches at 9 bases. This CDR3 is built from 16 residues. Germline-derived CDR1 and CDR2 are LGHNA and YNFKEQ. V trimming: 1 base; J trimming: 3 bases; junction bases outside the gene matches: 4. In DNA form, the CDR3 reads TGTGCCAGCAGCCAAGTGGCGACAGGGGGCAAAAACATTCAGTACTTC. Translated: CASSQVATGGKNIQYF.

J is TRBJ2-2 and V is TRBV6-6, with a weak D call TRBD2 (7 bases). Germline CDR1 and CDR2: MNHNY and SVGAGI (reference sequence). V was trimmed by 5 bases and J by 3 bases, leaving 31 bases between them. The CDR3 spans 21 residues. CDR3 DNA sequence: TGTGCCAGCAGTCCTACTAATGCGTGGGGGCTCGGGGAGGGATACACCGGGGAGCTGTTTTTT. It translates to CASSPTNAWGLGEGYTGELFF.

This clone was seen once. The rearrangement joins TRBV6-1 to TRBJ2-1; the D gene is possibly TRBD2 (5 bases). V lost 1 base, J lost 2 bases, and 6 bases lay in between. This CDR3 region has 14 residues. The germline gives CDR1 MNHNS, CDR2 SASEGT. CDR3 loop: CASSEGGAYNEQFF. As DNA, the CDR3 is TGTGCCAGCAGTGAAGGGGGAGCCTACAATGAGCAGTTCTTC.